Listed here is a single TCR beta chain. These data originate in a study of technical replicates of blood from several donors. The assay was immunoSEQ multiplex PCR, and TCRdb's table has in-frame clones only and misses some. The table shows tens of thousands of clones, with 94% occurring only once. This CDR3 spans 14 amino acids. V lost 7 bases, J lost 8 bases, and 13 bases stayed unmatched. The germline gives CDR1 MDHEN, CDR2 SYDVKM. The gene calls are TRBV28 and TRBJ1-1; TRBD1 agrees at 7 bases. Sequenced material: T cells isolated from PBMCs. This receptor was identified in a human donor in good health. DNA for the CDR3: TGTGCCAGCACTTCCCCCGGGACAGAGATGGAAGCTTTCTTT. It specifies CASTSPGTEMEAFF.